This T cell receptor (beta chain) was recovered during a study of T-cell reconstitution after alpha-beta-depleted transplantation in children. This clonotype was detected only a few times. Its antigen remains unidentified. The library targeted TCRbeta and was prepared with unique molecular identifiers. TCRdb recomputed calls from the PCR reads with MiXCR, one row per CDR3 protein. The data show around 130,000 distinct CDR3 sequences, roughly 10% seen once. Study-wide results and caveats: Surviving recipient T cells and intrathymic progenitors accounted for some patients' high TCRbeta diversity at day 60. T-cell numbers and diversity, one year after transplant, stemmed largely from T cells that were newly produced.

Per germline, CDR1 DFQATT and CDR2 SNEGSKA (reference sequence). The J segment lost 5 bases and the V segment lost 2 bases, leaving 23 bases of the junction unmatched. CDR3 length: 19 amino acids. The chain links TRBV20-1 to TRBJ2-5; 7 bases agree with TRBD1. The origin of this receptor is a girl less than two years old who had a stem cell transplant for combined immunodeficiency, so the T cells may come from the graft donor. The input for sequencing was PBMCs, mostly from graft donor cells, taken 180 days after TCRalphabeta/CD19-depleted stem cell transplant. CDR3 sequence: CSARPVAPSDRVELETQYF. CDR3 in DNA: TGCAGTGCTAGACCCGTGGCTCCTTCCGACAGGGTGGAATTGGAGACCCAGTACTTC.